This T cell receptor beta chain was documented in a study of post-analysis software for immune sequencing data. Study outcomes and limitations: Roughly 5 TRBV segments (TRBV5-6, TRBV5-1 and TRBV20-1 among them) occurred more frequently in patients than in controls.

As to this clonotype: Its antigen is still unknown.

Unique molecular identifiers were present in the TCR beta cDNA libraries. From around 0.96 to 9.9 million T cells, 500,000 or so cDNA molecules were obtained. TCRdb passed the PCR reads through MiXCR, listing each CDR3 protein once. The data hold about 200,000 distinct CDR3 sequences, with approximately 29% observed a single time. CDR1 and CDR2 (germline): KGHSH, LQKENI. The CDR3 sequence is 15 residues long. Trimming removed 2 bases at V and 1 base at J, with 11 bases between. This chain links TRBV18 with TRBJ1-1; D call uncertain. Sample: blood. This clonotype originated in a girl under 18 with multiple sclerosis. In DNA form, the CDR3 reads TGTGCCAGCTCACCAGGAGTAGCCCAGAACACTGAAGCTTTCTTT. Translated: CASSPGVAQNTEAFF.